This is a list of T cell receptor beta chains from one sample in a study of cytomegalovirus exposure and HLA in healthy donors. Clones were sequenced by immunoSEQ multiplex PCR, and TCRdb holds only the in-frame ones, with some missing. The sample lists tens of thousands of clones; roughly two thirds were seen once. The source material was PBMCs. The receptors derive from a human donor in good health. Each CDR3 is given with its conserved first and last residue. The D gene is left open where the match is weak. The size field is filled for only some rows; it gives once, few, many or a size class.

V	J	size	D	CDR3	DNA
TRBV11-3	TRBJ2-3	few	NA	CASSALPGAQYF	TGTGCCAGCAGCGCTTTACCCGGTGCGCAGTATTTT
TRBV19	TRBJ2-7	few	TRBD1	CASSTQGHYEQYF	TGTGCCAGTAGCACACAGGGGCACTACGAGCAGTACTTC
TRBV18	TRBJ2-7	NA	NA	CASSPYLGQPDEQYF	TGTGCCAGCTCACCCTACCTCGGACAGCCCGACGAGCAGTACTTC
TRBV30	TRBJ1-2	NA	TRBD1	CAWRPGQRNGYTF	TGTGCCTGGAGACCGGGACAGAGGAACGGCTACACCTTC
TRBV9	TRBJ2-7	few	TRBD2	CASSPERGGAYEQYF	TGTGCCAGCAGCCCCGAGCGGGGGGGCGCCTACGAGCAGTACTTC
TRBV4-3	TRBJ1-1	NA	TRBD1	CASSQDSRGGQGTEAFF	TGCGCCAGCAGCCAAGACAGTAGAGGGGGCCAAGGCACTGAAGCTTTCTTT
TRBV19	TRBJ2-7	NA	NA	CASSPTVLYSSYEQYF	TGTGCCAGTAGTCCCACTGTCCTCTACAGCTCCTACGAGCAGTACTTC
TRBV29-1	TRBJ1-2	few	NA	CSAGEAGPLVGYTF	TGCAGCGCTGGGGAAGCAGGGCCTCTGGTAGGCTACACCTTC
TRBV14	TRBJ2-5	few	NA	CASSQGTLGTLQETQYF	TGTGCCAGCAGCCAAGGCACACTCGGGACACTCCAAGAGACCCAGTACTTC
TRBV11-3	TRBJ1-1	NA	NA	CASSRGGGRVGAEAFF	TGTGCCAGCAGCCGGGGGGGAGGAAGGGTCGGGGCTGAAGCTTTCTTT
TRBV18	TRBJ1-2	few	TRBD1	CASSTGTGGAGYGYTF	TGTGCCAGCTCAACCGGGACAGGGGGCGCGGGCTATGGCTACACCTTC
TRBV7-9	TRBJ2-3	NA	TRBD2	CASSSSGGYTDTQYF	TGTGCCAGCAGCTCTAGCGGGGGGTACACAGATACGCAGTATTTT
TRBV5-1	TRBJ1-5	NA	NA	CASSLEPNQPQHF	TGCGCCAGCAGCCTCGAGCCTAATCAGCCCCAGCATTTT
TRBV2	TRBJ2-3	NA	NA	CASTSTDTQYF	TGTGCCAGCACCTCCACAGATACGCAGTATTTT
TRBV4-2	TRBJ2-3	NA	TRBD2	CASSLSGGEMTDTQYF	TGTGCCAGCAGCCTTAGCGGGGGGGAAATGACAGATACGCAGTATTTT
TRBV18	TRBJ2-3	NA	TRBD2	CASSPSGDPDTQYF	TGTGCCAGCTCACCTAGCGGGGACCCCGATACGCAGTATTTT
TRBV2	TRBJ2-5	few	TRBD2	CASSAGTSGVSETQYF	TGTGCCAGCAGCGCAGGGACTAGCGGGGTGTCAGAGACCCAGTACTTC
TRBV4-2	TRBJ2-1	once	NA	CASSQDSADNYNEQFF	TGTGCCAGCAGCCAAGATTCCGCGGACAACTACAATGAGCAGTTCTTC
TRBV27	TRBJ2-5	NA	NA	CASSFRVRETQYF	TGTGCCAGCAGTTTCCGGGTGCGGGAGACCCAGTACTTC
TRBV9	TRBJ1-2	NA	TRBD1	CASSVEGDSRNYGYTF	TGTGCCAGCAGCGTAGAGGGGGACAGCCGAAACTATGGCTACACCTTC